This T cell receptor beta chain was captured in a study of T cells in Graves' hyperthyroidism and ophthalmopathy. Study-level findings and limits: The majority of expanded thyroid clonotypes above 0.001 also appeared in blood.

No progression to ophthalmopathy during 18 months of follow-up defined stable disease. Based on clinical symptoms, serum thyroxine and TRAb, thyroid ultrasound and orbital computed tomography, diagnoses were reached. Germline CDR1 is SNHLY and CDR2 is FYNNEI. V was cut by 1 base and J by 5 bases, with 5 bases left in between. The CDR3 runs to 12 residues. In this sample, this clonotype turned up many times. As yet, its antigen is unknown. RNA transcripts were the template for amplifying TCR beta CDR3 regions. An initial round of RT-PCR targeting the TCR CDR3 relied on the HTBI primer set. From the multiplex PCR reads, TCRdb called clonotypes with MiXCR, one entry per CDR3 protein. This sample has hundreds of thousands of distinct CDR3 sequences, with about 19% found just once.

Sequencing was performed on blood. The chain links TRBV2 to TRBJ2-5; D not certain. The TCR comes from a woman younger than 30 with Graves' hyperthyroidism. The CDR3 region is CASSEVEETQYF. CDR3 nucleotide sequence: TGTGCCAGCAGTGAAGTGGAGGAGACCCAGTACTTC.